These 7 T cell receptor beta chains share one sample of origin, sequenced in a study of blood T cell repertoires in COVID-19 (dated by TCRdb to between 2020 and 2021). The library was obtained by the immunoSEQ multiplex PCR assay. In its TCRdb copy, this immuneACCESS table keeps in-frame sequences only and misses some clones. Where compared with another copy, unresolved V genes explain less than half of these, and the others have no known cause. The sample data list some 220,000 clones, and approximately 85% of these were observed just once. The ten largest clones capture around 2.5% of the sample. Sequenced: peripheral blood. The receptors were sampled from a woman between 65 and 79 years old with COVID-19, enrolled during active disease.

The V gene is TRBV7-6, the J gene TRBJ1-6, with 9 bases fitting TRBD1. J was trimmed by 9 bases and V by 5 bases; bases with no gene match: 20. Germline V CDR1 and CDR2: SGHVS, FNYEAQ. The CDR3 covers 19 residues. The CDR3 DNA is TGTGCCAGCAGCGCAACCGCCGCGGGGGGACAGGGATATCGTTCACCCCTCCACTTT. This codes for CASSATAAGGQGYRSPLHF.

As to this clone: The junction departs from the called germline gene at one end, perhaps through a read error. The chain couples TRBV2 to TRBJ2-5; maybe TRBD1 (5 bases). The germline V gene has CDR1 SNHLY and CDR2 FYNNEI. The CDR3 has 14 residues. The CDR3 DNA is TGTGCCAGCATAGTCGCAGGGTTTCAGGGTGAAAGGGACTTC. As protein: CASIVAGFQGERDF.

The rearrangement uses TRBV9 and TRBJ1-5, with D uncertain. The germline gives CDR1 SGDLS, CDR2 YYNGEE. V was clipped by 4 bases and J by 7 bases, with 12 bases between them. The CDR3 covers 13 residues. The chain's CDR3 is CASSLGPRQPQHF. CDR3 bases: TGTGCCAGCAGCTTAGGACCGAGGCAGCCCCAGCATTTT.

The chain links TRBV6-1 to TRBJ2-1; a possible D gene is TRBD1 (6 bases). The CDR3 runs 13 residues. Germline V gene sequence: CDR1 MNHNS, CDR2 SASEGT. The V end lost 2 bases, the J end lost 7 bases, and 9 bases lay between the germline ends. CDR3 residues: CASSEMQGNEQFF. In DNA form, the CDR3 reads TGTGCCAGCAGTGAAATGCAGGGGAATGAGCAGTTCTTC.

This rearrangement joins TRBV11-3 to TRBJ1-1; D is perhaps TRBD1 (6 bases). The CDR3 sequence is 15 residues long. From germline, CDR1 is SGHNT and CDR2 YENEEA. Trimming cost V 8 bases and J 3 bases, with 19 bases left between them. This chain's CDR3 is CASLRRGPLHTEAFF. DNA for the CDR3: TGTGCCAGCCTAAGGCGGGGGCCTCTTCACACTGAAGCTTTCTTT.

This clone was detected once. CDR3: CSVAQGNEQYF. CDR3 coding DNA: TGCAGCGTTGCACAGGGGAACGAGCAGTACTTC. The rearrangement joins TRBV29-1 to TRBJ2-7; 7 bases match TRBD1. With 4 bases clipped from V and 5 bases from J, the junction kept 2 bases outside the gene matches. Germline CDR1 and CDR2: SQVTM and ANQGSEA. CDR3 length: 11 amino acids.

This chain connects TRBV7-2 to TRBJ1-2; 7 nucleotides agree with TRBD1. The length of the CDR3 is 16 residues. V shed 1 base and J 4 bases; nucleotides not matched to a gene: 9. CDR1 and CDR2 (germline): SGHTA, FQGNSA. The CDR3 region has the DNA TGTGCCAGCAGCTTAGACCGGGGACAGTCTCCCTATGGCTACACCTTC. This sequence encodes CASSLDRGQSPYGYTF.